The entry below describes one T cell receptor (beta chain). One entry per CDR3 protein results from TCRdb running MiXCR on the RT-PCR reads. The sample has about 680,000 distinct CDR3 sequences; over 12% are singletons. The specimen was memory CD4+ T cells from blood. This TCR was recovered from a female donor in good health, serving as a healthy control.

As DNA, the CDR3 is TGCAGCGTTGACCGGACAGGGACCTACAATGAGCAGTTCTTC. It codes for CSVDRTGTYNEQFF. This chain connects TRBV29-1 to TRBJ2-1; 8 nucleotides line up with TRBD1. The CDR3 contains 14 residues. Trimming removed 3 bases from V and 2 bases from J; junction bases left unmatched: 3. Germline CDR1 reads SQVTM; CDR2 reads ANQGSEA.